The next 21 T cell receptor beta chains were all read from a single sample in a study of early T cells in non-severe SARS-CoV-2 infection. A single record per CDR3 protein comes from TCRdb applying MiXCR to the 5' RACE reads. The profile shows approximately 69,000 distinct CDR3 sequences, 11% of them singletons. The specimen comprised whole blood, sampled at baseline. The receptor source for this set is an adult who was a healthcare worker with PCR-confirmed SARS-CoV-2 infection or an uninfected control (not recorded which).

The V gene is TRBV5-4, the J gene TRBJ1-4, with TRBD1 identical over 7 bases. Germline V gives CDR1 SGHNT, CDR2 YYREEE (reference sequence). Losses at the gene ends were 4 bases for V and 5 bases for J; bases not matched to a gene: 5. The CDR3 has 14 residues. CDR3 DNA: TGTGCCAGCAGCAAGGACAGGAGCAATGAAAAACTGTTTTTT. It yields the protein CASSKDRSNEKLFF.

The count of this clonotype is one. This chain uses TRBV2 with TRBJ1-2; D gene uncertain. V shed 7 bases and J shed 1 base, with 16 bases lying between them. The CDR3 length is 15 residues. The V gene's germline CDR1 is SNHLY and CDR2 FYNNEI. CDR3 sequence (DNA): TGTGCCAGCAACCTGGTCGACACCATTAACTATGGCTACACCTTC. Its translation is CASNLVDTINYGYTF.

A few counts support this clonotype. The genes are TRBV12-3 or TRBV12-4 and TRBJ1-1, with a tentative D call TRBD1 (6 bases). The CDR3 sequence is 15 residues long. V was clipped by 6 bases and J by 0 bases, with 14 bases between them. CDR3 protein: CASRQGHLMNTEAFF. The CDR3 DNA sequence: TGTGCCAGCAGGCAGGGACACCTGATGAACACTGAAGCTTTCTTT.

V and J are TRBV19 and TRBJ2-3; D remains unclear. The CDR3 consists of 16 residues. Per germline, CDR1 LNHDA and CDR2 SQIVND (reference sequence). V lost 7 bases and J 1 base, leaving 18 bases between the germline ends. This chain's CDR3 is CASTPHGAEGTDTQYF. CDR3 nucleotides: TGTGCCAGTACCCCCCACGGAGCCGAGGGCACAGATACGCAGTATTTT.

This clonotype was seen many times. The chain employs TRBV9 and TRBJ2-3; D is ambiguous. The V gene lost 4 bases and the J gene lost 0 bases, with 12 bases spanning the gap. The CDR3 covers 15 residues. Germline V CDR1 and CDR2: SGDLS, YYNGEE. The CDR3 spells CASSSRPASTDTQYF. CDR3 sequence (DNA): TGTGCCAGCAGCTCCCGCCCGGCTAGCACAGATACGCAGTATTTT.

The rearrangement joins TRBV7-9 to TRBJ2-2; D gene ambiguous. Germline CDR1 is SEHNR and CDR2 is FQNEAQ (reference sequence). V lost 5 bases, J lost 7 bases, and 8 bases lay in between. The CDR3 totals 12 residues. The DNA for the CDR3 is TGTGCCAGCAGCCAACCTGGCGGGGAGCTGTTTTTT. Protein product: CASSQPGGELFF.

This clonotype was recorded at least ten times. The chain uses TRBV5-1 and TRBJ1-1; D not resolved. V shed 1 base and J shed 1 base, with 11 bases lying between them. Germline V gene data show CDR1 as SGHRS and CDR2 as YFSETQ. The CDR3 covers 15 residues. The CDR3 bases are TGCGCCAGCAGCTTGTGGAGTGGGCCGAACACTGAAGCTTTCTTT. Its translation is CASSLWSGPNTEAFF.

This clonotype has a count of ten or more. This chain uses TRBV7-2 with TRBJ2-3, with TRBD2 identical over 7 bases. The CDR3 runs 17 residues. Germline V gives CDR1 SGHTA, CDR2 FQGNSA. The V gene end was trimmed by 1 base and the J gene end by 4 bases; junction bases not matched to a gene: 11. The CDR3 nucleotides read TGTGCCAGCAGCTTAGGTCCCTGGGGCGGGAGACCAGATACGCAGTATTTT. Translated: CASSLGPWGGRPDTQYF.

V and J are TRBV4-3 and TRBJ2-7, with TRBD2 matching 9 bases. The V segment lost 0 bases and the J segment 6 bases; nucleotides outside the gene matches: 6. The CDR3 is 15 residues long. Germline values: CDR1 LGHNA, CDR2 YSLEER. The CDR3 region is CASSQEVAGVAEQYF. CDR3 DNA sequence: TGCGCCAGCAGCCAAGAGGTAGCGGGAGTCGCCGAGCAGTACTTC.

The chain employs TRBV20-1 and TRBJ1-4, with unresolved D. CDR3 length: 14 residues. The V and J ends lost 4 bases and 0 bases respectively, with 9 bases between them. Germline loops: CDR1 DFQATT, CDR2 SNEGSKA (reference sequence). CDR3 coding DNA: TGCAGTGCTACTTTCCCCCCAACTAATGAAAAACTGTTTTTT. This codes for CSATFPPTNEKLFF.

This clonotype showed up just a few times. The V gene is TRBV7-2, the J gene TRBJ2-7; D is perhaps TRBD1 (5 bases). Germline CDR1 reads SGHTA; CDR2 reads FQGNSA. The germline V and J ends were trimmed by 0 bases and 2 bases, with 11 bases remaining between them. This CDR3 is 15 amino acids long. This CDR3 is CASSLAADITYEQYF. The DNA of the CDR3 is TGTGCCAGCAGCTTAGCGGCGGACATAACCTACGAGCAGTACTTC.

The genes are TRBV9 and TRBJ2-7, with TRBD2 identical over 9 bases. The germline V gene encodes CDR1 SGDLS and CDR2 YYNGEE. CDR3 length: 14 amino acids. With 2 bases clipped from V and 2 bases from J, the junction kept 2 bases outside the gene matches. CDR3 sequence reads: CASSVSSGTYEQYF. The CDR3 bases are TGTGCCAGCAGCGTGTCTAGCGGGACCTACGAGCAGTACTTC.

This clonotype showed up many times. V is TRBV3-1 and J is TRBJ1-1, with D uncertain. This CDR3 has 13 residues. CDR1 and CDR2 from the germline V gene are LGHDT and YNNKEL (reference sequence). The V gene lost 6 bases and the J gene lost 4 bases, with 12 bases spanning the gap. The CDR3 reads CASSHDGFTEAFF. The CDR3 region has the DNA TGTGCCAGCAGTCATGACGGGTTCACTGAAGCTTTCTTT.

This clonotype was counted at least ten times. The chain uses TRBV9 and TRBJ1-6, with 9 bases lining up with TRBD1. J was trimmed by 10 bases and V by 7 bases; bases with no gene match: 6. The germline V gene encodes CDR1 SGDLS and CDR2 YYNGEE. The CDR3 length is 13 residues. CDR3 sequence (DNA): TGTGCCAGCGGACAGGGGTTGGGGTCACCCCTCCACTTT. This codes for CASGQGLGSPLHF.

This clonotype showed up many times. This rearrangement joins TRBV9 to TRBJ2-7; D call uncertain. The CDR3 totals 15 residues. Germline CDR1 reads SGDLS; CDR2 reads YYNGEE. V lost 0 bases to trimming and J lost 2 bases, with 12 bases between them. This chain's CDR3 is CASSVDSSRTYEQYF. As DNA, the CDR3 is TGTGCCAGCAGCGTAGATTCAAGCCGGACCTACGAGCAGTACTTC.

This clonotype was seen a few times. V is TRBV6-7 and J is TRBJ2-2; D ambiguous. TRBV6-7 is known as an ORF, though its function is uncertain. This CDR3 spans 12 amino acids. V was clipped by 6 bases and J by 8 bases, with 10 bases between them. The DNA of the CDR3 is TGTGCCAGCAGCCCTTGGTTAGGGGAGCTGTTTTTT. It is translated as CASSPWLGELFF.

This clonotype showed up many times. The V call is TRBV19, the J call TRBJ1-3, with D hard to call. The CDR3 consists of 15 residues. Germline V gene data show CDR1 as LNHDA and CDR2 as SQIVND (reference sequence). V lost 4 bases to trimming and J lost 0 bases, with 10 bases between them. The CDR3 bases are TGTGCCAGTAGTAAAAAGCGTTACTCTGGAAACACCATATATTTT. Translation gives CASSKKRYSGNTIYF.

The V gene is TRBV7-2, the J gene TRBJ1-1; 7 nucleotides align to TRBD1. Germline CDR1 SGHTA, CDR2 FQGNSA. J was trimmed by 5 bases and V by 3 bases; bases with no gene match: 3. The CDR3 extends over 13 amino acids. CDR3 in DNA: TGTGCCAGCAGCTTCAGGGGGAGTACTGAAGCTTTCTTT. Translation gives CASSFRGSTEAFF.

This clonotype turned up a few times. The chain carries TRBV5-8 and TRBJ2-1; 10 bases line up with TRBD1. The CDR3 totals 16 residues. Germline V gene data show CDR1 as SGHTS and CDR2 as YDEGEE. The J segment lost 8 bases and the V segment lost 4 bases, leaving 12 bases of the junction unmatched. Here the CDR3 DNA reads TGTGCCAGCAGCCCGGGGTTCGGGACAGGGGTCCATGAGCAGTTCTTC. Its translation: CASSPGFGTGVHEQFF. Looking up the rest from reference TRBV5-8 and TRBJ2-1 gives the full variable domain: EAGVTQSPTHLIKTRGQQATLRCSPISGHTSVYWYQQALGLGLQFLLWYDEGEERNRGNFPPRFSGRQFPNYSSELNVNALELEDSALYLCASSPGFGTGVHEQFFGPGTRLTVL.

V is TRBV7-2 and J is TRBJ1-3; TRBD1 matches 7 bases. This CDR3 is built from 13 residues. Trimming at V came to 3 bases and at J to 5 bases, leaving 1 base not matched to a gene. In germline, CDR1 is SGHTA, CDR2 FQGNSA. CDR3 nucleotides: TGTGCCAGCAGCTTGACAGGGCGAAACACCATATATTTT. Translating it yields CASSLTGRNTIYF.

This chain links TRBV5-4 with TRBJ1-1, with a tentative D call TRBD1 (5 bases). Trimming stripped 6 bases from V and 4 bases from J, with 16 bases between. There are 14 residues in the CDR3. Germline assignment: CDR1 SGHNT and CDR2 YYREEE (reference sequence). This CDR3 is CASTPVGRATEAFF. Here the CDR3 DNA reads TGTGCCAGCACCCCGGTGGGGCGGGCCACTGAAGCTTTCTTT.